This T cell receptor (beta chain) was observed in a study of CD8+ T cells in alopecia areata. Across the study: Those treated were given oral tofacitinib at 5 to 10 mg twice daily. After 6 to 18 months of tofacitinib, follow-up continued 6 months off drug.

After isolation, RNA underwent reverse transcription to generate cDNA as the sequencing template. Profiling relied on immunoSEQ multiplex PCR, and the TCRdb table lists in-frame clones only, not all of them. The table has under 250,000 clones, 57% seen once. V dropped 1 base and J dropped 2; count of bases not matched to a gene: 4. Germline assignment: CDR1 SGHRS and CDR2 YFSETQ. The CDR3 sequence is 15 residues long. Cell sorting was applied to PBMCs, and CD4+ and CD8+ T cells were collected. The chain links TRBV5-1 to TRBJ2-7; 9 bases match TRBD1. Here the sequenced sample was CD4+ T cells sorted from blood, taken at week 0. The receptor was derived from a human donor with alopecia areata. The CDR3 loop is CASSLTGGATYEQYF. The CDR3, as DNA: TGCGCCAGCAGCTTGACAGGGGGCGCGACCTACGAGCAGTACTTC.